This entry describes one T cell receptor beta chain. This clone was counted a few times. No cognate antigen has been identified for it. Per-base quality was not reported, and no clone a single base away is much larger than it. This specimen comes from a study of blood T cell repertoires in COVID-19 (dated by TCRdb to about 2020). General notes on the study: Samples covering the acute and convalescent phases of COVID-19 were provided by collaborators in the United States, Italy and Spain. Where HLA class I and class II types were available, the types were taken from metadata supplied by the sample provider, not from assay-based typing. A de-identified subject ID, COVID-19 status, age in years and sex were almost always included in the sample metadata. The repertoires were released in a freely available public database meant as a resource for research on the immune response to SARS-CoV-2. Samples came from the ongoing ImmuneRACE study (first 160 participants) plus 1,254 subjects from 6 global collaborators. Deeply sampled blood TCRbeta repertoires from subjects exposed to, actively infected with, or recovered from COVID-19 were included in the dataset. The prospective study material was composed of cDNA or gDNA derived from T cells, B-cell-depleted T cells, or PBMCs. Summary of the overall study and its limitations: The quantity of clinical and demographic metadata differed by source and by participant and was supplied without curation.

The collaborating institutions used their own protocols to collect whole blood in K2EDTA tubes. Collaborator samples were shipped for TCRbeta analysis as frozen whole blood, isolated PBMCs, or DNA extracted from either sample type. The junction carries 11 bases between V and J, which are trimmed by 3 bases and 6 bases respectively. From its cysteine to its phenylalanine, the CDR3 spans 14 amino acids. Only CDR3 DNA remains: 42 bases, in frame from the first base. CDR1 and CDR2, per the germline V gene, are KGHSH and LQKENI. TCRbeta CDR3 regions were amplified from genomic DNA by means of the immunoSEQ Assay, a bias-controlled multiplex PCR. Per the source publication's procedure: Within the assay, amplification of reference gene primers was used to estimate how many nucleated cells each sample contained. To quantify the absolute abundance of each unique TCRbeta CDR3 rearrangement, sequence reads were collapsed and filtered. For each sample, productive Simpson clonality was calculated by taking the square root of Simpson's diversity index across productive rearrangements. The immuneACCESS repertoire file appears here via TCRdb, limited to in-frame rearrangements. These files lack a portion of the clones; in checked studies, under half of the deficit traces to unresolved V genes, and the cause of the others is not known. V, J and clone size are those of that table, while D and trimming were read from the DNA. Recorded for this sample are about 120,000 clones; almost 80% of them occurred a single time. About a sixth of the sample is in the top ten clones.

This chain is built from TRBV18 and TRBJ2-2, and possibly TRBD1, on 5 matching bases. This receptor was identified in a woman over 75 with active or convalescent COVID-19. Source material: peripheral blood. The CDR3 here reads CASSPIQGSGELFF. The DNA is as follows: TGTGCCAGCTCACCGATTCAGGGTTCCGGGGAGCTGTTTTTT.